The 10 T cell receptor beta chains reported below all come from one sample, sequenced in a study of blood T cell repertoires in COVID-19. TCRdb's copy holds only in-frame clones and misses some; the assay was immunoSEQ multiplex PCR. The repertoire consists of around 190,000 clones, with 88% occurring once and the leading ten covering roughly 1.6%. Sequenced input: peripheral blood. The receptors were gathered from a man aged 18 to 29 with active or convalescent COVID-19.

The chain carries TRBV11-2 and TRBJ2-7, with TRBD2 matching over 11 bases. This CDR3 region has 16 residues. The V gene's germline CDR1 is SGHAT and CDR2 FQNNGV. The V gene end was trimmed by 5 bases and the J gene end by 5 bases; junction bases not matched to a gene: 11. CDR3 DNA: TGTGCCAGCAGCCAGCCAACTAGCGGGAGCGTCCACGAGCAGTACTTC. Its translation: CASSQPTSGSVHEQYF.

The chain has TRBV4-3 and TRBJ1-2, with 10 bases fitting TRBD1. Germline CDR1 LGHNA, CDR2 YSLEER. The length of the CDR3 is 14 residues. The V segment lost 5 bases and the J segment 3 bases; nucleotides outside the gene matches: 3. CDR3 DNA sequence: TGCGCCAGCAGCTTGACAGGGGGCGACTATGGCTACACCTTC. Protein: CASSLTGGDYGYTF.

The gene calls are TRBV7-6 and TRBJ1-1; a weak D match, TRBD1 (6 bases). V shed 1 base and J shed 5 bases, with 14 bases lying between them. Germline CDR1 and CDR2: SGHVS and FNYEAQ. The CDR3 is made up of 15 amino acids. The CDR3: CASSLDAGARTEAFF. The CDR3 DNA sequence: TGTGCCAGCAGCTTAGACGCAGGGGCGAGGACTGAAGCTTTCTTT.

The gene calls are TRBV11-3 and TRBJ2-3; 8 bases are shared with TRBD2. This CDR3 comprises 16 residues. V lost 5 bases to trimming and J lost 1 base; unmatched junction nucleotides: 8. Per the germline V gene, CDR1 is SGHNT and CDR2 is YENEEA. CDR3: CASSRGGIRGTDTQYF. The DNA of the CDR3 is TGTGCCAGCAGCCGCGGGGGGATCCGGGGCACAGATACGCAGTATTTT.

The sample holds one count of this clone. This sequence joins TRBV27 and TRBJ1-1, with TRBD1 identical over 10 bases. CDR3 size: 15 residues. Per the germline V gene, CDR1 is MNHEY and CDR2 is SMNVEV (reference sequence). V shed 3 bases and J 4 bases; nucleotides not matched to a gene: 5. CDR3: CASSFRQGAFTEAFF. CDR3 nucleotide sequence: TGTGCCAGCAGTTTCCGACAGGGGGCTTTCACTGAAGCTTTCTTT.

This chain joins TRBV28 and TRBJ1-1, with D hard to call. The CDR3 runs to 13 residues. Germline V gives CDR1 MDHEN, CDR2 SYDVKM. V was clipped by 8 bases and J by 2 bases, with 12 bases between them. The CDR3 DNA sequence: TGTGCCAGCGCTCGGTACTTAAACACTGAAGCTTTCTTT. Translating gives CASARYLNTEAFF.

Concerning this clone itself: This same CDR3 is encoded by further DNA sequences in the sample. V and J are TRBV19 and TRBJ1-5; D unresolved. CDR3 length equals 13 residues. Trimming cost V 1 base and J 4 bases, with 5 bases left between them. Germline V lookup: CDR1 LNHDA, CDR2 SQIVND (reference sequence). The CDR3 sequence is CASSIGRNQPQHF. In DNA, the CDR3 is TGTGCCAGTAGTATAGGTAGAAATCAGCCCCAGCATTTT.

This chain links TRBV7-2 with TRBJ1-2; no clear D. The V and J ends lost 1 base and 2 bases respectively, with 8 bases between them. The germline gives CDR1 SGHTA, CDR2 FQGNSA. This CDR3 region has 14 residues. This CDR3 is CASSLGGSNYGYTF. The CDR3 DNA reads TGTGCCAGCAGCTTAGGCGGGTCAAACTATGGCTACACCTTC.

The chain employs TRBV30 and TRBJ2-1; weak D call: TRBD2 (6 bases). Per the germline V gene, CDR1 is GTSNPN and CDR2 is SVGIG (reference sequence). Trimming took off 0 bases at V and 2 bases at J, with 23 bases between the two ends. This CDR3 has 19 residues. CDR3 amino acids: CAWSVLSGVGQGPYNEQFF. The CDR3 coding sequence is TGTGCCTGGAGTGTACTCTCGGGGGTGGGTCAGGGTCCCTACAATGAGCAGTTCTTC.

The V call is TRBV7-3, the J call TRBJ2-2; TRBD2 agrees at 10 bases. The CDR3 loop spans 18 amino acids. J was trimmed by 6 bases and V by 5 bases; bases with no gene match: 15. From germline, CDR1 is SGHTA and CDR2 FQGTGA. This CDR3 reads CASSLTPLAGGSSGELFF. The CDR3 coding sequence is TGTGCCAGCAGCCTGACCCCTTTAGCGGGAGGATCATCCGGGGAGCTGTTTTTT.